These T cell receptor beta chains were read from a single sample in a study of blood T cell repertoires in COVID-19. Some clones are missing from TCRdb's copy, which holds only in-frame ones; the method was immunoSEQ multiplex PCR. The profile shows fewer than 150,000 clones, more than 70% of them singletons. Material: peripheral blood. All receptors come from a human donor in a cohort sampled during active COVID-19. CDR3s include the opening cysteine and the closing phenylalanine or tryptophan. A D gene is named only where the DNA matches it firmly. Expanded clones get a size class; other rows say once, few or many, or leave the size out.

>TRBV3-1/TRBV3-2|TRBJ2-5|.|.
CASSPRRAVETQETQYF
TGTGCCAGCAGCCCTAGGCGGGCGGTGGAAACACAAGAGACCCAGTACTTC
>TRBV7-3|TRBJ2-1|TRBD2|.
CASSPRGGGYNEQFF
TGTGCCAGCAGCCCACGCGGGGGGGGTTACAATGAGCAGTTCTTC
>TRBV4-3|TRBJ1-4|.|.
CASSHLDRIGEKLFF
TGCGCCAGCAGCCACCTCGACAGAATAGGTGAAAAACTGTTTTTT
>TRBV5-1|TRBJ2-1|TRBD1|.
CASSFSGGSTYNEQFF
TGCGCCAGCAGCTTCTCAGGGGGCTCTACCTACAATGAGCAGTTCTTC
>TRBV7-9|TRBJ2-5|.|.
CASSKSGSQETQYF
TGTGCCAGCAGCAAATCAGGTTCCCAAGAGACCCAGTACTTC
>TRBV25-1|TRBJ1-4|.|.
CASSEWEELFF
TGTGCCAGCAGTGAGTGGGAGGAACTGTTTTTT
>TRBV5-1|TRBJ2-1|TRBD1|.
CASNRQGLGSYNEQFF
TGCGCCAGCAATCGACAGGGGCTGGGATCCTACAATGAGCAGTTCTTC
>TRBV19|TRBJ2-1|TRBD1|.
CASSITGGQVEEQFF
TGTGCCAGTAGTATTACAGGGGGCCAGGTCGAGGAGCAGTTCTTC
>TRBV10-1|TRBJ1-5|TRBD1|.
CARILNRDRGLSQPQHF
TGCGCCAGGATCCTGAACCGGGACAGGGGTCTAAGTCAGCCCCAGCATTTT
>TRBV3-1/TRBV3-2|TRBJ2-1|TRBD2|.
CASSQDGVAGDPYNEQFF
TGTGCCAGCAGCCAAGATGGGGTAGCGGGGGACCCCTACAATGAGCAGTTCTTC
>TRBV30|TRBJ2-1|.|few
CAWNSDRQYNEQFF
TGTGCCTGGAATAGTGACAGACAGTACAATGAGCAGTTCTTC
>TRBV14|TRBJ2-7|.|.
CASSHRSPRSYEQYF
TGTGCCAGCAGCCACCGGAGCCCACGGTCCTACGAGCAGTACTTC
>TRBV18|TRBJ1-2|.|.
CASSPPTTTGQDGYTF
TGTGCCAGCTCACCACCTACTACGACAGGCCAGGATGGCTACACCTTC
>TRBV6-5|TRBJ1-2|.|.
CASSYSVEANYGYTF
TGTGCCAGCAGTTACTCAGTGGAGGCTAACTATGGCTACACCTTC
>TRBV9|TRBJ1-1|.|.
CASSVGPTGTEAFF
TGTGCCAGCAGCGTAGGACCGACGGGCACTGAAGCTTTCTTT
>TRBV19|TRBJ1-6|TRBD1|.
CASSTKGAAPLHF
TGTGCCAGTAGTACGAAGGGGGCGGCGCCCCTCCACTTT
>TRBV6-5|TRBJ1-1|.|.
CASSYSGGLGTEAFF
TGTGCCAGCAGTTACTCCGGGGGGCTTGGCACTGAAGCTTTCTTT